The text below deals with one TCR beta chain. The data derive from a study of blood T cells in healthy people across ages. Primed by a sample-barcoded 5' primer and a J-beta primer mix, a second PCR proceeded for 7 to 11 cycles. Each CDR3 protein is one row after TCRdb ran MiXCR on the 5' RACE reads. The table includes 700,000 or so distinct CDR3 sequences, roughly two fifths detected once. Looked up from germline, CDR1 is SGHRS and CDR2 is YFSETQ. The CDR3 runs 13 residues. The V and J ends lost 4 bases and 15 bases, in that order; junction bases with no gene match: 12. The receptor was derived from an elderly man in good health. The gene calls are TRBV5-1 and TRBJ2-1; 8 bases line up with TRBD1. The source material was blood. CDR3 DNA: TGCGCCAGCAGCGAGGACAGGGCAAGATCCCTGTTCTTC. Its translation is CASSEDRARSLFF.